This entry concerns a single T cell receptor beta chain. This sample was included in a study of T cell responses to AZD1222 COVID-19 vaccine. J gave up 3 bases and V 5 bases, and 9 bases lay outside the gene matches. Per the germline V gene, CDR1 is SGHNT and CDR2 is YENEEA. The CDR3 is made up of 16 amino acids. Sequenced by immunoSEQ multiplex PCR; TCRdb stores in-frame clones only, minus some. The sample yields over 45,000 clones, 80% to 90% seen once. Sample: peripheral blood, taken 28 days after the second AZD1222 dose. V usage is TRBV11-3 and J usage is TRBJ2-2; 7 bases agree with TRBD1. The TCR originated in an adult who received the AZD1222 COVID-19 vaccine. The CDR3 DNA is TGTGCCAGCAGCCCAAGGGGGCCTCTGGACACCGGGGAGCTGTTTTTT. Protein product: CASSPRGPLDTGELFF. The full variable domain, with the rest looked up from reference TRBV11-3 and TRBJ2-2, is EAGVVQSPRYKIIEKKQPVAFWCNPISGHNTLYWYLQNLGQGPELLIRYENEEAVDDSQLPKDRFSAERLKGVDSTLKIQPAELGDSAVYLCASSPRGPLDTGELFFGEGSRLTVL.